The text below deals with one T cell receptor beta chain. Germline loops: CDR1 MGHRA, CDR2 YSYEKL. This CDR3 spans 14 amino acids. Germline trimming cut 0 bases from V and 3 bases from J; bases unmatched to any gene: 0. The data derive from a study of beta chain features in type 1 diabetes. Expressed TCRB transcripts were sequenced because the isolated RNA had all been reverse transcribed beforehand. This table comes from immunoSEQ multiplex PCR, and its TCRdb copy is limited to in-frame clones, with some not included. The data hold roughly 150,000 clones, with around 8% observed a single time. Each donor gave one heparinised blood draw averaging around 0.12 L.

This clonotype was sampled from a man aged 18 to 35 in good health. This sequence joins TRBV4-1 and TRBJ1-1; 8 bases are a match to TRBD1. What was sequenced was central memory CD4+ T cells from blood. CDR3 loop: CASSQEQGDTEAFF. The DNA of the CDR3 is TGCGCCAGCAGCCAAGAACAGGGGGACACTGAAGCTTTCTTT.